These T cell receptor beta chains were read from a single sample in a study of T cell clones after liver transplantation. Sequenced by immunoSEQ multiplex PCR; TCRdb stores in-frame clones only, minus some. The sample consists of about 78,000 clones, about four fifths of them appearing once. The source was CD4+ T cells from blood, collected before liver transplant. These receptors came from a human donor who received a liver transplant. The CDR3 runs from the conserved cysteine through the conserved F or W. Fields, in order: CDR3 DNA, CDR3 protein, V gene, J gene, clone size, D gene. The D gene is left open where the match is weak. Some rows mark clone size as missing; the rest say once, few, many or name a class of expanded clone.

TGCGCCAGCAGCTTGGCAGGGGGTGGGGAGACCCAGTACTTC,CASSLAGGGETQYF,TRBV5-1,TRBJ2-5,.,TRBD1
TGCGCCAGCAGTTTTACAGGGGGCAACGTTGGGGCCAACGTCCTGACTTTC,CASSFTGGNVGANVLTF,TRBV5-1,TRBJ2-6,.,TRBD1
TGCAGCGTTGTTGGCCTGGTGTCCTACAATGAGCAGTTCTTC,CSVVGLVSYNEQFF,TRBV29-1,TRBJ2-1,.,.
TGTGCCAGCTCAGAGATGGACAACAATCAGCCCCAGCATTTT,CASSEMDNNQPQHF,TRBV18,TRBJ1-5,.,.
TGTGCCAGCAACCTAAGGATAGAGGATAAGGATGGCTACACCTTC,CASNLRIEDKDGYTF,TRBV6-1,TRBJ1-2,.,.
TGTGCCAGCAGTTCATCGGACAAGAAGGGAAAAAAACTGTTTTTT,CASSSSDKKGKKLFF,TRBV28,TRBJ1-4,.,.
TGTGCCAGCAGCCTCAGGGGTCCCGTAGGATACGAGCAGTACTTC,CASSLRGPVGYEQYF,TRBV5-4,TRBJ2-7,.,.
TGTGCCAGCAGGCGCAGGGGTTCTAGTAATCAGCCCCAGCATTTT,CASRRRGSSNQPQHF,TRBV28,TRBJ1-5,.,.
TGTGCCAGCAGCTTAGTAGCTAGCTCCTACGAGCAGTACTTC,CASSLVASSYEQYF,TRBV7-9,TRBJ2-7,.,.
TGCGCCAGCAGCCCTTGGGGGGGAAGGGGAAGCGACACTGAAGCTTTCTTT,CASSPWGGRGSDTEAFF,TRBV5-1,TRBJ1-1,.,.
TGTGCCAGCAGCTTAGCTGTGCAGAACACTGAAGCTTTCTTT,CASSLAVQNTEAFF,TRBV7-9,TRBJ1-1,.,.
TGCAGCGTTGACTGGCAGTCTGGGGACTTC,CSVDWQSGDF,TRBV29-1,TRBJ2-5,.,.
TGTGCCAGCAGCTTTATACGAGGGTTTTCGAACACTGAAGCTTTCTTT,CASSFIRGFSNTEAFF,TRBV7-8,TRBJ1-1,.,.
TGTGCCAGTAGTAAGGGACTAGCGGGAGCCCGGGGCACCGGGGAGCTGTTTTTT,CASSKGLAGARGTGELFF,TRBV19,TRBJ2-2,.,TRBD2
TGTGCCAGCAGTGGACAGGTTAGCAATCAGCCCCAGCATTTT,CASSGQVSNQPQHF,TRBV2,TRBJ1-5,.,.
TGTGCCAGCAGCTTAGGGACTATCTCTGGAAACACCATATATTTT,CASSLGTISGNTIYF,TRBV7-2,TRBJ1-3,.,.
TGTGCCAGTAGTACATCAGGGAAGGTAAACACTGAAGCTTTCTTT,CASSTSGKVNTEAFF,TRBV19,TRBJ1-1,many,.
TGTGCCAGTAGTGGAACGCCCGGACAAGATTACACTGAAGCTTTCTTT,CASSGTPGQDYTEAFF,TRBV19,TRBJ1-1,few,.
TGTGCCAGCAGCCGATTCGGACAGGGGACCCACGAGCAGTACTTC,CASSRFGQGTHEQYF,TRBV28,TRBJ2-7,.,TRBD1
TGTGCCAGCAGCCATGAATCTGGCAGGGGTACGTCTGCCTACGAGCAGTACTTC,CASSHESGRGTSAYEQYF,TRBV4-2,TRBJ2-7,.,.
TGTGCCAGAAGCTTCGGGACAGGGTATCGCGTGAACACTGAAGCTTTCTTT,CARSFGTGYRVNTEAFF,TRBV5-3,TRBJ1-1,.,TRBD1
TGTGCCAGACTCGTACCAGACCCGGGGACCTACGAGCAGTACTTC,CARLVPDPGTYEQYF,TRBV28,TRBJ2-7,.,.
TGTGCCAGCTCACCCTTACAGGGATACACCGGGGAGCTGTTTTTT,CASSPLQGYTGELFF,TRBV18,TRBJ2-2,once,.
TGTGCCAGCAGCTACGGACTAGCGGGACCCAATGAGCAGTTCTTC,CASSYGLAGPNEQFF,TRBV14,TRBJ2-1,once,TRBD2
TGTGCCAGCAGGCTGACAGGGAACTATGGCTACACCTTC,CASRLTGNYGYTF,TRBV28,TRBJ1-2,.,TRBD1
TGTGCCAGCAGCGGACAGGCCAATCAACCCCAGCATTTT,CASSGQANQPQHF,TRBV6-1,TRBJ1-5,.,TRBD1
TGTGCCAGCTCAGATACCCTGGGGCCCTACACCGCCTATGGCTACACCTTC,CASSDTLGPYTAYGYTF,TRBV18,TRBJ1-2,.,.
TGTGCCAGCACGGGACAGGGACACACTGAAGCTTTCTTT,CASTGQGHTEAFF,TRBV7-8,TRBJ1-1,.,TRBD1
TGTGCCACCACTCCCAGGGGAGGGCGTCATACCGGGGAGCTGTTTTTT,CATTPRGGRHTGELFF,TRBV5-8,TRBJ2-2,once,.
TGTGCCAGCTCACGTCTGGACTCCTACGAGCAGTACTTC,CASSRLDSYEQYF,TRBV18,TRBJ2-7,.,.
TGTGCCAGCAGTTACACCGGAAATAGGGGCTACACCTTC,CASSYTGNRGYTF,TRBV6-5,TRBJ1-2,once,.
TGTGCCAGCAGCCTACCTATAGCGGGAGGCGGAGAGACCCAGTACTTC,CASSLPIAGGGETQYF,TRBV5-4,TRBJ2-5,.,TRBD2
TGTGCCTGGCAGCTGGACAGGAACACTGAAGCTTTCTTT,CAWQLDRNTEAFF,TRBV30,TRBJ1-1,few,.
TGTGCCAGCTCACGGGGGAGAGGACTAGCGGGAGCCACGGGATATTCAGATACGCAGTATTTT,CASSRGRGLAGATGYSDTQYF,TRBV18,TRBJ2-3,.,TRBD2
TGTGCCAGTAGTCTCCGGGGTAGCGGGACGCCCTACGAGCAGTACTTC,CASSLRGSGTPYEQYF,TRBV19,TRBJ2-7,.,TRBD2
TGCAGCGTTGGGGTATGGACAGGGGTCACTGAAGCTTTCTTT,CSVGVWTGVTEAFF,TRBV29-1,TRBJ1-1,.,TRBD1
TGTGCCAGCAGCTTACTCTCGACAGGTCAAGAGACCCAGTACTTC,CASSLLSTGQETQYF,TRBV11-2,TRBJ2-5,.,.
TGTGCCAGCTCACGGGCCGGGACACCAAACCCGAACACTGAAGCTTTCTTT,CASSRAGTPNPNTEAFF,TRBV18,TRBJ1-1,.,.
TGCGCCAGCAGCCAAGATGGGACCCCAGGGTCCTACGAGCAGTACTTC,CASSQDGTPGSYEQYF,TRBV4-3,TRBJ2-7,.,.
TGTGCCAGCTCAGCTCGGCCGGGACTAGCGGGAGACGCTGAGCAGTTCTTC,CASSARPGLAGDAEQFF,TRBV18,TRBJ2-1,.,TRBD2
TGTGCCAGCAGCCCGCTCAGGACTAGCGCGTTCACAGATACGCAGTATTTT,CASSPLRTSAFTDTQYF,TRBV11-2,TRBJ2-3,.,TRBD2
TGTGCCAGCAGCGACTACAGGCAGGGGGCGGACGAGCAGTACTTC,CASSDYRQGADEQYF,TRBV6-5,TRBJ2-7,.,TRBD1
TGTGCCAGCAGCTGGGGGAACAATGAGCAGTTCTTC,CASSWGNNEQFF,TRBV7-9,TRBJ2-1,.,.
TGTGCCAGCAGCCCCGGACTAGGGCAGGAGCAGTACTTC,CASSPGLGQEQYF,TRBV5-4,TRBJ2-7,few,TRBD2
TGTGCCAGCAGCTTTCGACAGGGGGCCTACGAGCAGTACTTC,CASSFRQGAYEQYF,TRBV7-2,TRBJ2-7,.,TRBD1
TGTGCCAGCAGCTTAGGGGGGGCTTTTAATGAAAAACTGTTTTTT,CASSLGGAFNEKLFF,TRBV7-9,TRBJ1-4,.,.
TGCGCCAGCAGCTTGGTGTTTGGCCAGAACCACGAGCAGTACTTC,CASSLVFGQNHEQYF,TRBV5-1,TRBJ2-7,.,.
TGTGCCAGCAGCCGATATACTAGCGGGAGCAATGAGCAGTTCTTC,CASSRYTSGSNEQFF,TRBV27,TRBJ2-1,.,TRBD2
TGTGCCAGCAGTCCTACATGGACCGGGACACTACTATCTCCGATCTCCTACGAGCAGTACTTC,CASSPTWTGTLLSPISYEQYF,TRBV28,TRBJ2-7,.,.
TGCGCCAGCAGCCAAGAAGTCAGCACAGATACGCAGTATTTT,CASSQEVSTDTQYF,TRBV4-3,TRBJ2-3,.,.
TGTGCCAGCAGCTTAGGTCACAACACTGAAGCTTTCTTT,CASSLGHNTEAFF,TRBV11-3,TRBJ1-1,.,.
TGTGCCTGGAAAGCTACCGGGACTAGCGGGAGGAACGAGCAGTACTTC,CAWKATGTSGRNEQYF,TRBV30,TRBJ2-7,once,TRBD2
TGTGCCAGCAGTTCCCCGGGACTCGGGCTCTACGAGCAGTACTTC,CASSSPGLGLYEQYF,TRBV27,TRBJ2-7,.,.